A single count supports the clone carrying this T cell receptor (beta chain). Its antigen is still unknown. The data originate from a study of cytomegalovirus exposure and HLA in healthy donors. CDR3 length: 14 amino acids. The V end was cut by 0 bases, the J end by 6 bases, with 15 bases between. The germline V gene encodes CDR1 GTSNPN and CDR2 SVGIG (reference sequence). This table comes from immunoSEQ multiplex PCR, and its TCRdb copy is limited to in-frame clones, with some not included. This table has 150,000 to 200,000 clones, about 90% appearing once. Overall study findings and caveats: For cytomegalovirus status, the classifier reportedly gave diagnoses with high specificity and sensitivity. A few chains linked to CMV were shown in vitro to be specific for CMV antigens.

Sequencing was carried out using PBMCs. The chain carries TRBV30 and TRBJ2-7; possibly TRBD1 for D (5 bases). This sequence originates from a woman in her thirties in good health and CMV-seronegative. As DNA, the CDR3 is TGTGCCTGGAGTGTAGGCAGGGTACTACGCGAGCAGTACTTC. Amino acids: CAWSVGRVLREQYF.